This entry lists 8 T cell receptor beta chains sequenced from one sample in a study of PD-L1 blockade in urothelial cancer. Sequenced by immunoSEQ multiplex PCR; TCRdb stores in-frame clones only, minus some. The table records roughly 63,000 clones, 81% of them present only once. Specified time point: pretreatment peripheral blood. Here the sequenced sample was PBMCs, taken around atezolizumab (anti-PD-L1) treatment. The origin of the receptors is a man between 65 and 85 years old with urothelial cancer.

This clone was recorded only once. The chain couples TRBV5-1 to TRBJ2-7; the match to TRBD1 covers 9 bases. The germline CDR1 and CDR2 sequences are SGHRS and YFSETQ. This CDR3 has 14 amino acids. Trimming cost V 4 bases and J 7 bases; bases outside gene matches: 9. The CDR3 DNA follows: TGCGCCAGCAGCCCTATTCAGACAGGGGGAGAGCAGTACTTC. Protein product: CASSPIQTGGEQYF. Full variable domain (missing parts from reference TRBV5-1 and TRBJ2-7): KAGVTQTPRYLIKTRGQQVTLSCSPISGHRSVSWYQQTPGQGLQFLFEYFSETQRNKGNFPGRFSGRQFSNSRSEMNVSTLELGDSALYLCASSPIQTGGEQYFGPGTRLTVT.

The genes are TRBV30 and TRBJ1-1; D remains unclear. The germline V gene has CDR1 GTSNPN and CDR2 SVGIG (reference sequence). The CDR3 is made up of 14 amino acids. The V gene lost 0 bases and the J gene lost 7 bases, with 15 bases spanning the gap. CDR3 sequence: CAWSVLEVGGEAFF. CDR3 coding DNA: TGTGCCTGGAGTGTACTTGAGGTAGGCGGTGAAGCTTTCTTT.

The chain has TRBV15 and TRBJ1-5; D unresolved. Deletions cut 0 bases from V and 0 bases from J, with 6 bases between. CDR3 length equals 15 residues. Germline loops: CDR1 LNHNV, CDR2 YYDKDF (reference sequence). The CDR3 sequence: CATSRDRFSNQPQHF. CDR3 coding DNA: TGTGCCACCAGCAGAGATAGATTTAGCAATCAGCCCCAGCATTTT.

This clone was seen a handful of times. The rearrangement joins TRBV10-3 to TRBJ2-1; 8 nucleotides agree with TRBD2. Germline loops: CDR1 ENHRY, CDR2 SYGVKD. With V trimmed by 7 bases and J by 5 bases, 1 base remained unmatched. The CDR3 contains 12 residues. In nucleotides, the CDR3 is TGTGCCATCAAGCGGGGGAACAATGAGCAGTTCTTC. Amino acid sequence: CAIKRGNNEQFF.

The rearrangement links TRBV7-2 to TRBJ2-2; D is uncertain. In germline, CDR1 is SGHTA, CDR2 FQGNSA. This CDR3 is built from 14 residues. Trimming pared 2 bases from V and 0 bases from J, leaving 4 bases between. The CDR3 spells CASSLLPNTGELFF. CDR3 coding DNA: TGTGCCAGCAGCTTACTCCCGAACACCGGGGAGCTGTTTTTT.

CDR3 amino acids: CATSTGTQGNEQFF. The CDR3 DNA reads as TGTGCCACCAGCACCGGTACTCAGGGCAATGAGCAGTTCTTC. The chain employs TRBV15 and TRBJ2-1, with a tentative D call TRBD1 (5 bases). The CDR3 runs 14 residues. Germline CDR1 reads LNHNV; CDR2 reads YYDKDF (reference sequence). V was shortened by 4 bases and J by 6 bases, with 13 bases between the two germline ends.

J is TRBJ2-1 and V is TRBV19; TRBD2 aligns across 14 bases. The CDR3 sequence is 15 residues long. The V segment lost 6 bases and the J segment 7 bases; nucleotides outside the gene matches: 5. Germline CDR1 is LNHDA and CDR2 is SQIVND (reference sequence). CDR3 in amino acids: CASRVGLAGVNEQFF. The CDR3 bases are TGTGCCAGTAGAGTGGGACTAGCGGGAGTTAATGAGCAGTTCTTC. Looking up the rest from reference TRBV19 and TRBJ2-1 gives the full variable domain: DGGITQSPKYLFRKEGQNVTLSCEQNLNHDAMYWYRQDPGQGLRLIYYSQIVNDFQKGDIAEGYSVSREKKESFPLTVTSAQKNPTAFYLCASRVGLAGVNEQFFGPGTRLTVL.

The chain uses TRBV19 and TRBJ2-2; D is possibly TRBD1 (5 bases). This CDR3 contains 15 residues. V gave up 4 bases and J gave up 3 bases, with 12 bases separating them. Germline V gene sequence: CDR1 LNHDA, CDR2 SQIVND (reference sequence). The CDR3 reads CASSSGAGHTGELFF. In nucleotides, the CDR3 is TGTGCCAGTAGTAGTGGGGCAGGTCACACCGGGGAGCTGTTTTTT.